A single sample gave rise to the 26 T cell receptor beta chains below, sequenced in a study of blood T cell repertoires in COVID-19. Profiling relied on immunoSEQ multiplex PCR, and the TCRdb table lists in-frame clones only, not all of them. The table lists 200,000 to 250,000 clones, roughly 84% of them singletons. Sequenced: peripheral blood. Receptor source: an older woman with acute or convalescent COVID-19.

The DNA of the CDR3 is TGTGCCAGCAGTCAGCGGGGGGGCCCGGATACGCAGTATTTT. Protein sequence: CASSQRGGPDTQYF. The chain joins TRBV6-6 to TRBJ2-3; 10 nucleotides match TRBD2. The CDR3 covers 14 residues. The germline V gene has CDR1 MNHNY and CDR2 SVGAGI (reference sequence). The ends lost 5 bases at V and 6 bases at J; junction bases unmatched: 5.

This rearrangement joins TRBV2 to TRBJ2-3; D uncertain. The V end lost 4 bases, the J end lost 2 bases, and 7 bases lay between the germline ends. This CDR3 contains 13 residues. Germline V gene sequence: CDR1 SNHLY, CDR2 FYNNEI. Here the CDR3 reads CASSGPFTDTQYF. The DNA of the CDR3 is TGTGCCAGCAGTGGGCCATTCACAGATACGCAGTATTTT.

The sample holds one count of this clone. The CDR3 coding sequence is TGCGCCAGCAGCTCCATGGGCCCTGGAAACACCATATATTTT. This gives the protein CASSSMGPGNTIYF. The V call is TRBV5-1, the J call TRBJ1-3; D remains unclear. V shed 3 bases and J shed 2 bases, with 9 bases lying between them. The CDR3 runs 14 residues. Germline V CDR1 and CDR2: SGHRS, YFSETQ.

This clone turned up a few times. This rearrangement joins TRBV7-2 to TRBJ1-5; perhaps TRBD1 as D (5 bases). V gave up 3 bases and J gave up 7 bases, with 10 bases separating them. CDR3 size: 13 residues. The V gene's germline CDR1 is SGHTA and CDR2 FQGNSA. The CDR3 reads CASSFLQGQPQHF. The CDR3 coding sequence is TGTGCCAGCAGCTTCCTTCAGGGACAGCCCCAGCATTTT.

The V call is TRBV7-2, the J call TRBJ1-4; D unclear. The CDR3 is 13 residues long. From germline, CDR1 is SGHTA and CDR2 FQGNSA. The ends were cut back, 5 bases at V and 6 bases at J, with 10 bases in the middle. The CDR3 protein is CASSRSNDEKLFF. CDR3 sequence (DNA): TGTGCCAGCAGCCGGTCAAATGATGAAAAACTGTTTTTT.

The V gene is TRBV6-7, the J gene TRBJ1-2; unclear D gene. TRBV6-7 is an ORF for which the function is uncertain. Between the trimmed V and J ends, which lost 4 bases and 8 bases, there was a span of 17 bases. The CDR3 totals 14 residues. The CDR3 sequence: CASSSDRERRGYTF. The CDR3 DNA reads as TGTGCCAGCAGTTCCGACCGGGAAAGGAGAGGCTACACCTTC.

This chain joins TRBV29-1 and TRBJ2-6, with no clear D. Germline V gives CDR1 SQVTM, CDR2 ANQGSEA. V lost 2 bases, J lost 0 bases, and 17 bases lay in between. CDR3 length equals 18 residues. The CDR3 DNA reads as TGCAGCGTTGAATCTCACTCTTCTCAATTCTCTGGGGCCAACGTCCTGACTTTC. Amino acid sequence: CSVESHSSQFSGANVLTF.

The chain recombines TRBV6-2 or TRBV6-3 with TRBJ2-5, with 13 bases that match TRBD2. Per germline, CDR1 MNHEY and CDR2 SVGEGT. V shed 2 bases, J shed 0 bases, and the junction held 12 bases outside the gene matches. This CDR3 is 20 amino acids long. Here the CDR3 reads CASSYQSGLAGDRYQETQYF. In nucleotides, the CDR3 is TGTGCCAGCAGTTACCAGTCCGGACTAGCGGGGGATAGGTACCAAGAGACCCAGTACTTC.

The rearrangement joins TRBV5-6 to TRBJ2-3, with 7 bases identical to TRBD1. From germline, CDR1 is SGHDT and CDR2 YYEEEE. This CDR3 is 17 amino acids long. Germline trimming cut 0 bases from V and 2 bases from J; bases unmatched to any gene: 9. CDR3 residues: CASSLVVGQSNTDTQYF. CDR3 nucleotide sequence: TGTGCCAGCAGCTTGGTGGTGGGACAGAGCAACACAGATACGCAGTATTTT.

This chain connects TRBV30 to TRBJ2-7; 8 nucleotides match TRBD1. The CDR3 spans 16 residues. Germline CDR1 GTSNPN, CDR2 SVGIG (reference sequence). J was trimmed by 3 bases and V by 1 base; bases with no gene match: 11. CDR3 DNA sequence: TGTGCCTGGAGTGCGTATCCTTCAGGGGGCGACTACGAGCAGTACTTC. Translated, it gives CAWSAYPSGGDYEQYF.

The genes are TRBV7-8 and TRBJ1-1; the match to TRBD1 covers 7 bases. The ends lost 2 bases at V and 5 bases at J; junction bases unmatched: 5. The CDR3 length is 14 residues. Per germline, CDR1 SGHVS and CDR2 FQNEAQ. The CDR3 sequence: CASSLRDRVTEAFF. The CDR3 DNA follows: TGTGCCAGCAGCTTACGAGACAGGGTAACTGAAGCTTTCTTT.

A few counts support this clone. This chain joins TRBV6-2 or TRBV6-3 and TRBJ2-7; TRBD1 agrees at 7 bases. The CDR3 runs 13 residues. V dropped 5 bases and J dropped 2; count of bases not matched to a gene: 3. The germline gives CDR1 MNHEY, CDR2 SVGEGT. CDR3 loop: CASSPGTAYEQYF. CDR3 nucleotide sequence: TGTGCCAGCAGTCCCGGGACAGCCTACGAGCAGTACTTC.

The chain couples TRBV4-3 to TRBJ2-1; TRBD1 matches 10 bases. The CDR3 runs 16 residues. V was clipped by 3 bases and J by 4 bases; unmatched bases: 6. Germline loops: CDR1 LGHNA, CDR2 YSLEER. The chain's CDR3 is CASSQETGGGYNEQFF. For the CDR3, the DNA is TGCGCCAGCAGCCAGGAGACAGGGGGCGGATACAATGAGCAGTTCTTC.

The J gene is TRBJ1-1, the V gene TRBV12-3 or TRBV12-4; D unresolved. CDR3 length: 12 amino acids. Trimming stripped 3 bases from V and 3 bases from J, with 5 bases between. CDR3 region: CASSFTDTEAFF. The CDR3 region has the DNA TGTGCCAGCAGTTTTACTGACACTGAAGCTTTCTTT.

A single count supports this clone. The DNA of the CDR3 is TGTGCCGTCCTGGACAGGGGGACTTTATATGGCTACACCTTC. Amino acids: CAVLDRGTLYGYTF. The genes are TRBV19 and TRBJ1-2; 10 positions agree with TRBD1. Germline V gene lookup returns CDR1 LNHDA and CDR2 SQIVND (reference sequence). V gave up 11 bases and J gave up 5 bases; unmatched junction bases: 11. The CDR3 has 14 residues.

This clone was seen once. This chain uses TRBV28 with TRBJ1-1, with 9 bases identical to TRBD1. Per the germline V gene, CDR1 is MDHEN and CDR2 is SYDVKM. The CDR3 is 15 residues long. Trimming at V came to 8 bases and at J to 1 base, leaving 8 bases not matched to a gene. CDR3 sequence reads: CASRTGGAGNTEAFF. CDR3 bases: TGTGCCAGCCGAACAGGGGGCGCTGGGAACACTGAAGCTTTCTTT.

The gene calls are TRBV7-3 and TRBJ2-7; D gene uncertain. In germline, CDR1 is SGHTA, CDR2 FQGTGA. CDR3 length: 13 residues. V lost 5 bases, J lost 5 bases, and 13 bases lay in between. CDR3 protein: CASSMTWKDEQYF. The CDR3 DNA follows: TGTGCCAGCAGCATGACTTGGAAGGACGAGCAGTACTTC.

The chain combines TRBV6-5 with TRBJ1-2; TRBD1 matches 9 bases. The CDR3 extends over 14 amino acids. Germline CDR1 reads MNHEY; CDR2 reads SVGAGI. V lost 8 bases, J lost 8 bases, and 12 bases stayed unmatched. The DNA of the CDR3 is TGTGCCAGCGGGACAGGGTCCCGAGGGGGAGGCTACACCTTC. Its translation is CASGTGSRGGGYTF.

The chain has TRBV19 and TRBJ2-1, with 12 positions matching TRBD2. The CDR3 has 14 residues. In germline, CDR1 is LNHDA, CDR2 SQIVND (reference sequence). The V and J ends lost 5 bases and 6 bases, in that order; junction bases with no gene match: 2. CDR3: CASSSGLAGNEQFF. For the CDR3, the DNA is TGTGCCAGTAGTTCGGGACTAGCGGGCAATGAGCAGTTCTTC. The variable domain in full, completed from reference TRBV19 and TRBJ2-1, reads DGGITQSPKYLFRKEGQNVTLSCEQNLNHDAMYWYRQDPGQGLRLIYYSQIVNDFQKGDIAEGYSVSREKKESFPLTVTSAQKNPTAFYLCASSSGLAGNEQFFGPGTRLTVL.

The rearrangement uses TRBV11-2 and TRBJ2-7; D is uncertain. V was clipped by 2 bases and J by 3 bases, with 8 bases between them. Germline CDR1 reads SGHAT; CDR2 reads FQNNGV. This CDR3 has 13 residues. The CDR3 loop reads CASSLPTGYEQYF. CDR3 nucleotide sequence: TGTGCCAGCAGCTTACCTACGGGCTACGAGCAGTACTTC. The variable domain in full, with the rest retrieved from reference TRBV11-2 and TRBJ2-7, is EAGVAQSPRYKIIEKRQSVAFWCNPISGHATLYWYQQILGQGPKLLIQFQNNGVVDDSQLPKDRFSAERLKGVDSTLKIQPAKLEDSAVYLCASSLPTGYEQYFGPGTRLTVT.

This sequence joins TRBV30 and TRBJ1-3, with D possibly being TRBD1 (6 bases). The CDR3 loop spans 15 amino acids. V was clipped by 2 bases and J by 0 bases, with 11 bases between them. CDR1 GTSNPN and CDR2 SVGIG come from the germline V gene (reference sequence). The CDR3 loop is CAWSQGWASGNTIYF. The CDR3 DNA reads as TGTGCCTGGAGTCAGGGGTGGGCCTCTGGAAACACCATATATTTT.

The chain has TRBV7-9 and TRBJ1-1, with 7 bases fitting TRBD1. This CDR3 has 12 amino acids. Germline V gene data show CDR1 as SEHNR and CDR2 as FQNEAQ (reference sequence). The ends lost 0 bases at V and 11 bases at J; junction bases unmatched: 3. CDR3 in amino acids: CASSLAQGVAFF. Here the CDR3 DNA reads TGTGCCAGCAGCTTAGCGCAGGGGGTGGCTTTCTTT.

The CDR3 DNA is TGTGCCAGCAGCTTAGGGGGAGGCTCTGGAAACACCATATATTTT. Protein: CASSLGGGSGNTIYF. The J gene is TRBJ1-3, the V gene TRBV7-2; D not certain. The CDR3 extends over 15 amino acids. Germline V gene sequence: CDR1 SGHTA, CDR2 FQGNSA. The V end was cut by 1 base, the J end by 0 bases, with 7 bases between.

J is TRBJ1-6 and V is TRBV19; 10 bases map to TRBD1. Trimming cost V 4 bases and J 4 bases; bases outside gene matches: 4. CDR3 length: 16 amino acids. Germline V lookup: CDR1 LNHDA, CDR2 SQIVND (reference sequence). The CDR3, as DNA: TGTGCCAGTAGTACCAAGGGACAGGGGTATAATTCACCCCTCCACTTT. Protein product: CASSTKGQGYNSPLHF.

In this sample, this clone turned up a few times. The chain links TRBV2 to TRBJ1-1, with a tentative D call TRBD1 (6 bases). Germline CDR1 and CDR2: SNHLY and FYNNEI. The CDR3 length is 13 residues. V dropped 5 bases and J dropped 9 bases, with 16 bases sitting between them. For the CDR3, the DNA is TGTGCCAGCAGTCCGACTGGGGGGGGGCAAGCTTTCTTT. Amino acids: CASSPTGGGQAFF.

The V gene is TRBV20-1, the J gene TRBJ1-4, with TRBD1 matching 10 bases. With 3 bases clipped from V and 14 bases from J, the junction kept 12 bases outside the gene matches. Germline-derived CDR1 and CDR2 are DFQATT and SNEGSKA (reference sequence). The CDR3 covers 14 residues. The CDR3 sequence: CSASGGQGTTGLFF. The CDR3 DNA sequence: TGCAGTGCTAGTGGGGGACAGGGGACTACCGGGCTGTTTTTT.